This T cell receptor (beta chain) was sequenced during a study of blood T cell repertoires in COVID-19. Generated by immunoSEQ multiplex PCR, the TCRdb table keeps only in-frame clones and is missing some. The sample holds fewer than 350,000 clones; about 89% are singletons and the top ten take less than 2%. The CDR3 runs 13 residues. Germline lookup yields CDR1 SQVTM and CDR2 ANQGSEA. Between the trimmed V and J ends, which lost 1 base and 7 bases, there was a span of 14 bases. The chain carries TRBV29-1 and TRBJ2-7, with D perhaps TRBD2 (6 bases). This clonotype originated in a woman in her thirties or forties who had recovered from COVID-19. Sequencing was carried out using PBMCs or T cells enriched from blood (not recorded which). CDR3 region: CSVEVGSREEQYF. The CDR3 DNA reads as TGCAGCGTTGAAGTTGGCAGCCGGGAGGAGCAGTACTTC.